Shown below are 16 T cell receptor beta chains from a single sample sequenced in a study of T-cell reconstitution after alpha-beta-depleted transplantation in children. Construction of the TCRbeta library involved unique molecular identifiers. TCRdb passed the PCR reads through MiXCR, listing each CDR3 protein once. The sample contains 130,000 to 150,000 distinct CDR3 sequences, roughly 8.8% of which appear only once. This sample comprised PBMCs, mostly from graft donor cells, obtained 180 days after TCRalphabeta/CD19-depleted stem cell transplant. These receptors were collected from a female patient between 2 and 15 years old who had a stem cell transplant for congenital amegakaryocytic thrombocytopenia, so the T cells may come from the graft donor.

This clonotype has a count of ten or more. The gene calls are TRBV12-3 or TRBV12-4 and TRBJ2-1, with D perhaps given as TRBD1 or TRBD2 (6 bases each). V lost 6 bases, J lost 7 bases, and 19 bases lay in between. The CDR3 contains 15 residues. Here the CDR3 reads CASSLSGGWGNEQFF. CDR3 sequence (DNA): TGTGCCAGCAGCCTGTCCGGGGGCTGGGGGAATGAGCAGTTCTTC.

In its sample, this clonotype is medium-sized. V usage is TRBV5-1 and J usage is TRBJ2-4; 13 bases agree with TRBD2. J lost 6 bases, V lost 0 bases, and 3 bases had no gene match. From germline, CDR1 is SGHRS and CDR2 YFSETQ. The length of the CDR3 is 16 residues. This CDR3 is CASSLEGLAGVNIQYF. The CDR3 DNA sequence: TGCGCCAGCAGCTTGGAAGGACTAGCGGGAGTAAACATTCAGTACTTC.

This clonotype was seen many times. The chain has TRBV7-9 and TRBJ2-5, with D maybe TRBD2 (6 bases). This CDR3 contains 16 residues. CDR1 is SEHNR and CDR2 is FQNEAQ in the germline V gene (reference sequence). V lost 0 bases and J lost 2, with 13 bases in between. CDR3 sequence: CASSLAVSRGQETQYF. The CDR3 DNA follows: TGTGCCAGCAGCTTAGCGGTCTCACGGGGGCAAGAGACCCAGTACTTC.

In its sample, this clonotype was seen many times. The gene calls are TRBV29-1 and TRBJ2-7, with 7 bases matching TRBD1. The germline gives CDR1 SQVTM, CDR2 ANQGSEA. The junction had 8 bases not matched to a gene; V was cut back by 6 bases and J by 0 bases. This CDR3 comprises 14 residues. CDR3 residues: CSVSGTVDSYEQYF. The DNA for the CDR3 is TGCAGCGTGTCCGGGACAGTCGACTCCTACGAGCAGTACTTC.

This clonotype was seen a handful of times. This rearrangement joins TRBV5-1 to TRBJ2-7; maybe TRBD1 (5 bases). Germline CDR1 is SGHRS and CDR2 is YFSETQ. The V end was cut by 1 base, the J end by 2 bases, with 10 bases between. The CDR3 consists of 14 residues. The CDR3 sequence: CASSLQGETYEQYF. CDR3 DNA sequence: TGCGCCAGCAGCTTGCAAGGGGAAACCTACGAGCAGTACTTC.

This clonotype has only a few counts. The chain's CDR3 is CSALRGTSGRNEQFF. For the CDR3, the DNA is TGCAGTGCCCTTCGAGGGACTAGCGGGCGAAATGAGCAGTTCTTC. This chain links TRBV20-1 with TRBJ2-1; 12 bases match TRBD2. Germline assignment: CDR1 DFQATT and CDR2 SNEGSKA (reference sequence). This CDR3 has 15 residues. J lost 7 bases, V lost 6 bases, and 10 bases had no gene match.

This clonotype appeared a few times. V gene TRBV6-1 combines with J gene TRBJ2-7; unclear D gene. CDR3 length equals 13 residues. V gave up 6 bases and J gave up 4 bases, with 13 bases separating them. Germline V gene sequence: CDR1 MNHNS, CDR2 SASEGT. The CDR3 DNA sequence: TGTGCCAGCAGCGCCGACCTCAGGTACGAGCAGTACTTC. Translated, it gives CASSADLRYEQYF.

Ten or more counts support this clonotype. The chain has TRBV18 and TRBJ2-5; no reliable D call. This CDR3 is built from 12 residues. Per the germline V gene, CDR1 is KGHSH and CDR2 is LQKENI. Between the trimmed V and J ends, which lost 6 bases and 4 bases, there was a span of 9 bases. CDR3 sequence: CASSPGAETQYF. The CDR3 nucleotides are TGTGCCAGCTCCCCGGGTGCAGAGACCCAGTACTTC.

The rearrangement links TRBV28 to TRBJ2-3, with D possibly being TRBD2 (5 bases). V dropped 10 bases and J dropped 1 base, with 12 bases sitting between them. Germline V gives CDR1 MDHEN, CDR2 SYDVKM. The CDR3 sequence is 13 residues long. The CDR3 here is CANTRTGTDTQYF. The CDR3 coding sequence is TGTGCCAACACCAGGACTGGCACAGATACGCAGTATTTT.

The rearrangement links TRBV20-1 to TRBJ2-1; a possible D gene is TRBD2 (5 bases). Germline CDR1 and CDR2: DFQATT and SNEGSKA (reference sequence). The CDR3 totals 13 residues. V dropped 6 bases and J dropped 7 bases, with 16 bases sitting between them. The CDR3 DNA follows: TGCAGTGCAACCCCGGCGGGCGGTAATGAGCAGTTCTTC. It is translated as CSATPAGGNEQFF.

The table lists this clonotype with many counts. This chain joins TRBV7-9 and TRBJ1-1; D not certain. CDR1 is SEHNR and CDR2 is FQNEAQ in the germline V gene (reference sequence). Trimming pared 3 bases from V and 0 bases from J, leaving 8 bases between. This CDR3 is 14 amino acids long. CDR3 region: CASSLGTLNTEAFF. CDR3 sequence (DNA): TGTGCCAGCAGCTTGGGCACCCTGAACACTGAAGCTTTCTTT.

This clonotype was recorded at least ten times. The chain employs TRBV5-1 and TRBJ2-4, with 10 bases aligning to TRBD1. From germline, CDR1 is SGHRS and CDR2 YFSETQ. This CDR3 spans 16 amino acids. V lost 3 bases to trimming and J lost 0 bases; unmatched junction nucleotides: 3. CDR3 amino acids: CASSWGTGEAKNIQYF. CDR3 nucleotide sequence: TGCGCCAGCAGCTGGGGGACAGGGGAAGCCAAAAACATTCAGTACTTC.

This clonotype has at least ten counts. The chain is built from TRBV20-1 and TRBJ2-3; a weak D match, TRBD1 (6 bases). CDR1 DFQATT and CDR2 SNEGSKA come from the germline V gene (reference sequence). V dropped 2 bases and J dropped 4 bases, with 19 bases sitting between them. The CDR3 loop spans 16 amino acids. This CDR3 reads CSARRDTNRAADTQYF. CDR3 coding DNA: TGCAGTGCTAGACGGGACACCAATCGAGCGGCAGATACGCAGTATTTT.

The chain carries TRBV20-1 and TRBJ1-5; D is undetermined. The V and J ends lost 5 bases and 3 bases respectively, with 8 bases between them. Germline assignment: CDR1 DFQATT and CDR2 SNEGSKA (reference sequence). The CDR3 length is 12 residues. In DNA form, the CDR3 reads TGCAGTGCTGCAGTCTCCAATCAGCCCCAGCATTTT. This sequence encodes CSAAVSNQPQHF.

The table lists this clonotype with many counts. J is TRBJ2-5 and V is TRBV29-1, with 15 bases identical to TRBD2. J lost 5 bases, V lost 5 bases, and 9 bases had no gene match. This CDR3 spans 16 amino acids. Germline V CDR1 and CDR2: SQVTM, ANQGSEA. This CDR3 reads CSVQRTSGGAGETQYF. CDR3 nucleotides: TGCAGCGTTCAACGGACTAGCGGGGGGGCTGGGGAGACCCAGTACTTC.

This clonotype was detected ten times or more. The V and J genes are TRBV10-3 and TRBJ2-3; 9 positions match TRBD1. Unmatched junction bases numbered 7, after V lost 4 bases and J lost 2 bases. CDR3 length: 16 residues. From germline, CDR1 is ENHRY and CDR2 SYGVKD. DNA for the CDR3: TGTGCCATCAGTGTACAGGGGGCGCATCCCACAGATACGCAGTATTTT. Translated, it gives CAISVQGAHPTDTQYF.